This T cell receptor beta chain emerged from a study of CD4 T cells in relation to SARS-CoV-2 and coronaviruses. A few counts support this clone. Its antigen is as yet unknown. Generated by immunoSEQ multiplex PCR, the TCRdb table keeps only in-frame clones and is missing some. The data show about 12,000 clones, 69% seen once. The unexposed donors gave CD4+ T cells in about 2010-2019, prior to COVID-19. CD4+ T cells were isolated from the cells after about 11 days of culture. Points from the study as a whole: In around 67% of donors, memory CD4+ clonotypes crossrecognized SARS-CoV-2 and at least one common cold coronavirus spike.

Per germline, CDR1 LGHNT and CDR2 FRNRAP. The CDR3 covers 14 residues. The V end lost 3 bases, the J end lost 0 bases, and 9 bases lay between the germline ends. This clonotype originated in a human donor in good health. Input material: CD4+ T cells from PBMCs, cultured in vitro. The rearrangement uses TRBV12-5 and TRBJ2-7, with D possibly matching TRBD2 (5 bases). The CDR3 bases are TGTGCTAGTGGTTTTCAGCGGAGCTCCTACGAGCAGTACTTC. This sequence encodes CASGFQRSSYEQYF.